A selection of T cell receptor beta chains follows, all from one sample in a study of a mutant IDH1 vaccine in newly diagnosed glioma. Sequenced by immunoSEQ multiplex PCR; TCRdb stores in-frame clones only, minus some. The table records around 100,000 clones, over 75% of them present only once. The specimen comprised PBMCs, sampled from a glioma patient treated with radiotherapy, temozolomide or both. These receptors all come from a man aged 35-49 years with glioma. Some clones in this sample may be carry-over from other donors' samples. Both conserved end residues are part of each CDR3. The order of the fields is clone size, D gene, J gene, V gene, CDR3 protein, CDR3 DNA. A D gene is named only where the DNA matches it firmly. Only some rows state a clone size, as once, few, many or a class for expanded clones.

clone size: -; D gene: -; J gene: TRBJ1-5; V gene: TRBV6-5; CDR3 protein: CASSPAGGNQPQHF; CDR3 DNA: TGTGCCAGCAGCCCGGCCGGAGGGAATCAGCCCCAGCATTTT
clone size: few; D gene: -; J gene: TRBJ1-2; V gene: TRBV5-5; CDR3 protein: CASSLPSYNYGYTF; CDR3 DNA: TGTGCCAGCAGCTTGCCCAGCTACAACTATGGCTACACCTTC
clone size: once; D gene: -; J gene: TRBJ1-1; V gene: TRBV6-5; CDR3 protein: CASSYPRAGGEAFF; CDR3 DNA: TGTGCCAGCAGTTACCCTCGTGCTGGGGGGGAAGCTTTCTTT
clone size: -; D gene: TRBD1; J gene: TRBJ2-2; V gene: TRBV6-6; CDR3 protein: CASRASTGITGELFF; CDR3 DNA: TGTGCCAGCAGGGCTTCGACAGGGATCACCGGGGAGCTGTTTTTT
clone size: -; D gene: -; J gene: TRBJ1-1; V gene: TRBV19; CDR3 protein: CATSGRADHTEAFF; CDR3 DNA: TGTGCCACAAGCGGAAGGGCAGACCACACTGAAGCTTTCTTT
clone size: -; D gene: TRBD1; J gene: TRBJ1-6; V gene: TRBV6-1; CDR3 protein: CASLRDRGNSPLHF; CDR3 DNA: TGTGCCAGCCTCCGGGACAGGGGTAATTCACCCCTCCACTTT
clone size: -; D gene: TRBD1; J gene: TRBJ1-2; V gene: TRBV6-5; CDR3 protein: CASSYRPTGYYGYTF; CDR3 DNA: TGTGCCAGCAGTTACCGCCCGACAGGGTATTATGGCTACACCTTC
clone size: -; D gene: -; J gene: TRBJ1-5; V gene: TRBV5-1; CDR3 protein: CASSLGPPFAPQHF; CDR3 DNA: TGCGCCAGCAGCTTGGGTCCACCTTTTGCGCCCCAGCATTTT
clone size: -; D gene: -; J gene: TRBJ2-7; V gene: TRBV5-5; CDR3 protein: CASSLTGSSYEQYF; CDR3 DNA: TGTGCCAGCAGCTTAACGGGGAGCTCCTACGAGCAGTACTTC
clone size: -; D gene: -; J gene: TRBJ1-1; V gene: TRBV21-1; CDR3 protein: CASSPLIQSSGAEATEAFF; CDR3 DNA: TGTGCCAGCAGCCCCCTCATCCAATCCTCAGGGGCCGAGGCCACTGAAGCTTTCTTT
clone size: -; D gene: -; J gene: TRBJ2-5; V gene: TRBV6-5; CDR3 protein: CASSYARDHLGETQYF; CDR3 DNA: TGTGCCAGCAGTTACGCCCGGGACCACCTCGGCGAGACCCAGTACTTC
clone size: -; D gene: -; J gene: TRBJ1-1; V gene: TRBV2; CDR3 protein: CASSPDPPGTEAFF; CDR3 DNA: TGTGCCAGTTCCCCGGACCCCCCGGGCACTGAAGCTTTCTTT
clone size: -; D gene: -; J gene: TRBJ2-7; V gene: TRBV6-5; CDR3 protein: CASSYGAAYEQYF; CDR3 DNA: TGTGCCAGCAGTTACGGGGCTGCTTACGAGCAGTACTTC
clone size: -; D gene: -; J gene: TRBJ1-3; V gene: TRBV6-5; CDR3 protein: CASRWGSSGNTIYF; CDR3 DNA: TGTGCCAGCAGATGGGGTAGCTCTGGAAACACCATATATTTT
clone size: -; D gene: TRBD2; J gene: TRBJ2-5; V gene: TRBV7-2; CDR3 protein: CASSTIWGRDYHRGETQYF; CDR3 DNA: TGTGCCAGCAGCACTATCTGGGGCCGGGACTACCACCGAGGGGAGACCCAGTACTTC
clone size: once; D gene: -; J gene: TRBJ1-2; V gene: TRBV9; CDR3 protein: CASSLGVTNYGYTF; CDR3 DNA: TGTGCCAGCTCCCTTGGGGTCACCAACTATGGCTACACCTTC
clone size: -; D gene: -; J gene: TRBJ1-4; V gene: TRBV6-1; CDR3 protein: CASSEAPSANEKLFF; CDR3 DNA: TGTGCCAGCAGTGAAGCCCCGTCTGCTAATGAAAAACTGTTTTTT
clone size: -; D gene: -; J gene: TRBJ2-3; V gene: TRBV7-9; CDR3 protein: CASSLAAYGGATDTQYF; CDR3 DNA: TGTGCCAGCAGCTTAGCCGCCTATGGGGGGGCAACAGATACGCAGTATTTT
clone size: -; D gene: -; J gene: TRBJ2-7; V gene: TRBV12-2; CDR3 protein: CASRSYLYEQYF; CDR3 DNA: TGTGCAAGTCGCTCCTACCTATACGAGCAGTACTTC
clone size: -; D gene: -; J gene: TRBJ1-1; V gene: TRBV29-1; CDR3 protein: CSVVRQRNTEAFF; CDR3 DNA: TGCAGCGTTGTAAGGCAGAGGAACACTGAAGCTTTCTTT
clone size: -; D gene: -; J gene: TRBJ1-5; V gene: TRBV10-3; CDR3 protein: CAISESGGRQPQHF; CDR3 DNA: TGTGCCATCAGTGAGTCAGGGGGGAGGCAGCCCCAGCATTTT
clone size: -; D gene: -; J gene: TRBJ1-6; V gene: TRBV5-1; CDR3 protein: CASSFGPGQNSPLHF; CDR3 DNA: TGCGCCAGCAGCTTTGGCCCAGGGCAGAATTCACCCCTCCACTTT
clone size: -; D gene: -; J gene: TRBJ1-6; V gene: TRBV6-5; CDR3 protein: CASSYINSPLHF; CDR3 DNA: TGTGCCAGCAGTTACATAAATTCACCCCTCCACTTT
clone size: -; D gene: TRBD1; J gene: TRBJ2-7; V gene: TRBV29-1; CDR3 protein: CSATGGFYELYF; CDR3 DNA: TGCAGCGCGACAGGGGGCTTTTATGAGCTGTACTTC
clone size: few; D gene: -; J gene: TRBJ2-7; V gene: TRBV7-8; CDR3 protein: CASSPGTGVLGPVYEQYF; CDR3 DNA: TGTGCCAGCAGCCCCGGGACCGGAGTGCTAGGCCCTGTCTACGAGCAGTACTTC
clone size: -; D gene: TRBD1; J gene: TRBJ2-7; V gene: TRBV5-1; CDR3 protein: CASSARDRASEQYF; CDR3 DNA: TGCGCCAGCAGCGCCCGGGACAGGGCCTCCGAGCAGTACTTC
clone size: -; D gene: TRBD1; J gene: TRBJ1-5; V gene: TRBV10-3; CDR3 protein: CAISGTGRNNQPQHF; CDR3 DNA: TGTGCCATCAGCGGGACAGGGAGGAACAATCAGCCCCAGCATTTT
clone size: -; D gene: -; J gene: TRBJ1-1; V gene: TRBV2; CDR3 protein: CASSRRQLNTEAFF; CDR3 DNA: TGTGCCAGCAGTAGAAGGCAGCTGAACACTGAAGCTTTCTTT
clone size: -; D gene: -; J gene: TRBJ2-3; V gene: TRBV4-1; CDR3 protein: CASSQGSTGTRSTDTQYF; CDR3 DNA: TGCGCCAGCAGCCAGGGATCCACCGGGACCCGGAGCACAGATACGCAGTATTTT
clone size: -; D gene: -; J gene: TRBJ2-7; V gene: TRBV25-1; CDR3 protein: CASSASGYEQYF; CDR3 DNA: TGTGCCAGCAGTGCCTCAGGATACGAGCAGTACTTC
clone size: -; D gene: TRBD2; J gene: TRBJ2-5; V gene: TRBV5-6; CDR3 protein: CASSSGDASGRYQETQYF; CDR3 DNA: TGTGCCAGCAGCTCGGGGGATGCTAGCGGGAGGTACCAAGAGACCCAGTACTTC
clone size: -; D gene: TRBD1; J gene: TRBJ1-2; V gene: TRBV15; CDR3 protein: CATSRANDRGKGGYTF; CDR3 DNA: TGTGCCACCAGCAGAGCTAATGACAGGGGGAAGGGTGGCTACACCTTC
clone size: -; D gene: -; J gene: TRBJ2-5; V gene: TRBV5-1; CDR3 protein: CASSLRWQGQETQYF; CDR3 DNA: TGCGCCAGCAGCCTTAGGTGGCAGGGCCAAGAGACCCAGTACTTC
clone size: once; D gene: TRBD1; J gene: TRBJ1-5; V gene: TRBV4-1; CDR3 protein: CASSHPGQGGFSNQPQHF; CDR3 DNA: TGCGCCAGCAGCCACCCGGGCCAGGGGGGATTTAGCAATCAGCCCCAGCATTTT
clone size: -; D gene: -; J gene: TRBJ1-2; V gene: TRBV10-2; CDR3 protein: CASSEGPATVYGYTF; CDR3 DNA: TGCGCCAGCAGTGAGGGGCCAGCGACCGTCTATGGCTACACCTTC
clone size: -; D gene: TRBD1; J gene: TRBJ1-1; V gene: TRBV4-1; CDR3 protein: CASSPGSQGARTEAFF; CDR3 DNA: TGCGCCAGCAGCCCCGGTTCGCAGGGGGCTCGCACTGAAGCTTTCTTT
clone size: -; D gene: -; J gene: TRBJ2-7; V gene: TRBV7-9; CDR3 protein: CASSPYEQYF; CDR3 DNA: TGTGCCAGCAGTCCGTACGAGCAGTACTTC
clone size: -; D gene: TRBD2; J gene: TRBJ2-1; V gene: TRBV9; CDR3 protein: CASSVGLAGHEQFF; CDR3 DNA: TGTGCCAGCAGCGTTGGGCTAGCGGGGCATGAGCAGTTCTTC
clone size: -; D gene: TRBD1; J gene: TRBJ2-1; V gene: TRBV5-1; CDR3 protein: CASSLGQGAPAEQFF; CDR3 DNA: TGCGCCAGCAGCTTGGGACAGGGGGCGCCGGCTGAGCAGTTCTTC
clone size: -; D gene: -; J gene: TRBJ2-1; V gene: TRBV5-8; CDR3 protein: CASSLEGRYNEQFF; CDR3 DNA: TGTGCCAGCAGCTTGGAAGGTCGGTACAATGAGCAGTTCTTC
clone size: -; D gene: -; J gene: TRBJ1-2; V gene: TRBV30; CDR3 protein: CAWDSLYGYTF; CDR3 DNA: TGTGCCTGGGACAGCCTCTATGGCTACACCTTC
clone size: -; D gene: TRBD1; J gene: TRBJ1-1; V gene: TRBV2; CDR3 protein: CASSLIFGTGSTEAFF; CDR3 DNA: TGTGCCAGCAGCCTTATATTTGGGACAGGGTCCACTGAAGCTTTCTTT
clone size: -; D gene: -; J gene: TRBJ1-4; V gene: TRBV7-2; CDR3 protein: CASSPAGPLGKLFF; CDR3 DNA: TGTGCCAGCAGCCCTGCGGGGCCATTGGGAAAACTGTTTTTT
clone size: -; D gene: -; J gene: TRBJ2-1; V gene: TRBV10-1; CDR3 protein: CASSESLGNEQFF; CDR3 DNA: TGCGCCAGCAGTGAGTCGCTGGGGAATGAGCAGTTCTTC
clone size: -; D gene: -; J gene: TRBJ1-1; V gene: TRBV19; CDR3 protein: CASSMRTVSTEAFF; CDR3 DNA: TGTGCCAGTAGTATGAGGACAGTCAGCACTGAAGCTTTCTTT
clone size: -; D gene: -; J gene: TRBJ1-6; V gene: TRBV6-6; CDR3 protein: CASSTAGPLNSPLHF; CDR3 DNA: TGTGCCAGCAGTACAGCGGGGCCCCTTAATTCACCCCTCCACTTT
clone size: -; D gene: TRBD1; J gene: TRBJ2-2; V gene: TRBV30; CDR3 protein: CAWRTQGTGSGELFF; CDR3 DNA: TGTGCCTGGAGGACACAGGGGACGGGATCCGGGGAGCTGTTTTTT
clone size: -; D gene: -; J gene: TRBJ2-7; V gene: TRBV5-8; CDR3 protein: CASSLAGNSYEQYF; CDR3 DNA: TGTGCCAGCAGCTTGGCAGGGAACTCCTACGAGCAGTACTTC
clone size: -; D gene: -; J gene: TRBJ2-5; V gene: TRBV5-6; CDR3 protein: CASSLVGTEETQYF; CDR3 DNA: TGTGCCAGCAGCTTGGTGGGGACTGAAGAGACCCAGTACTTC
clone size: -; D gene: TRBD1; J gene: TRBJ1-2; V gene: TRBV6-5; CDR3 protein: CASSYEGQGRGYTF; CDR3 DNA: TGTGCCAGCAGTTACGAAGGACAGGGACGTGGCTACACCTTC
clone size: -; D gene: TRBD1; J gene: TRBJ2-7; V gene: TRBV7-9; CDR3 protein: CASSPGQGGYEQYF; CDR3 DNA: TGTGCCAGCAGCCCAGGACAGGGGGGCTACGAGCAGTACTTC
clone size: -; D gene: -; J gene: TRBJ1-2; V gene: TRBV19; CDR3 protein: CASIPAGSLPYGYTF; CDR3 DNA: TGTGCCAGTATCCCGGCGGGGTCTCTCCCCTATGGCTACACCTTC
clone size: -; D gene: TRBD1; J gene: TRBJ1-5; V gene: TRBV5-1; CDR3 protein: CASSLGQDQPQHF; CDR3 DNA: TGCGCCAGCAGCTTAGGACAGGATCAGCCCCAGCATTTT
clone size: few; D gene: -; J gene: TRBJ1-1; V gene: TRBV7-6; CDR3 protein: CASSRPGLNTEAFF; CDR3 DNA: TGTGCCAGCAGCCGACCGGGGCTGAACACTGAAGCTTTCTTT
clone size: -; D gene: -; J gene: TRBJ1-4; V gene: TRBV10-2; CDR3 protein: CASREAGATNEKLFF; CDR3 DNA: TGCGCCAGCAGAGAGGCAGGGGCAACTAATGAAAAACTGTTTTTT
clone size: -; D gene: TRBD1; J gene: TRBJ1-3; V gene: TRBV18; CDR3 protein: CASSPEAGGLGSGNTIYF; CDR3 DNA: TGTGCCAGCTCACCAGAGGCAGGGGGCCTGGGGTCTGGAAACACCATATATTTT
clone size: -; D gene: TRBD1; J gene: TRBJ1-1; V gene: TRBV5-1; CDR3 protein: CASSWTGQAGTEAFF; CDR3 DNA: TGCGCCAGCAGCTGGACGGGACAGGCAGGAACTGAAGCTTTCTTT
clone size: -; D gene: TRBD2; J gene: TRBJ2-7; V gene: TRBV4-1; CDR3 protein: CASSQDLSSGLLREQYF; CDR3 DNA: TGCGCCAGCAGCCAAGATCTGTCTAGCGGGCTTTTACGAGAGCAGTACTTC
clone size: -; D gene: -; J gene: TRBJ2-5; V gene: TRBV18; CDR3 protein: CASSPATGQETQYF; CDR3 DNA: TGTGCCAGCTCACCTGCCACCGGACAAGAGACCCAGTACTTC
clone size: -; D gene: TRBD2; J gene: TRBJ2-2; V gene: TRBV5-6; CDR3 protein: CASSTTSVGLGELFF; CDR3 DNA: TGTGCCAGCAGCACGACTAGCGTGGGTTTGGGGGAGCTGTTTTTT